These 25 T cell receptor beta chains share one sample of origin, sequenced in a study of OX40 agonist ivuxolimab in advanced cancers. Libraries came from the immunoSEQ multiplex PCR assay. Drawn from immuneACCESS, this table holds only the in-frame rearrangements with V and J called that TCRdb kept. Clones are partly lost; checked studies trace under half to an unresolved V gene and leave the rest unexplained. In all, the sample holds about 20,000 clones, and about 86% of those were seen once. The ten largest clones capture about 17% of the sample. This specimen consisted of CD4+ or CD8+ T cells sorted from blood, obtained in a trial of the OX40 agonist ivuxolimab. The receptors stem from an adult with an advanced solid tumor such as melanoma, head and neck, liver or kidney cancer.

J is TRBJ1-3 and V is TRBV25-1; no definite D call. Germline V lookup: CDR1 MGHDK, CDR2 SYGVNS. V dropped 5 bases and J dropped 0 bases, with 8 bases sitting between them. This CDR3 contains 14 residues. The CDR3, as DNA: TGTGCCAGCAGTCTTGCCACCTCTGGAAACACCATATATTTT. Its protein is CASSLATSGNTIYF.

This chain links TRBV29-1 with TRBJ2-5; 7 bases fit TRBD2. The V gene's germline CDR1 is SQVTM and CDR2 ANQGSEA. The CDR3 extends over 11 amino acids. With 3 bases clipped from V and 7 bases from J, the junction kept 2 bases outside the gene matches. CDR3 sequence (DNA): TGCAGCGTTGAGTGGGGGGGGACCCAGTACTTC. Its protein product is CSVEWGGTQYF. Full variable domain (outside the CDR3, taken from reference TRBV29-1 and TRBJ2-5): SAVISQKPSRDICQRGTSLTIQCQVDSQVTMMFWYRQQPGQSLTLIATANQGSEATYESGFVIDKFPISRPNLTFSTLTVSNMSPEDSSIYLCSVEWGGTQYFGPGTRLLVL.

The CDR3 region has the DNA TGTGCCAGCAGCTTCCGACTAGCGGGAGGATTGGACGAGCAGTACTTC. Translation gives CASSFRLAGGLDEQYF. V gene TRBV5-4 combines with J gene TRBJ2-7, with TRBD2 matching 13 bases. V lost 2 bases to trimming and J lost 5 bases; unmatched junction nucleotides: 7. Germline V CDR1 and CDR2: SGHNT, YYREEE (reference sequence). The CDR3 length is 16 residues.

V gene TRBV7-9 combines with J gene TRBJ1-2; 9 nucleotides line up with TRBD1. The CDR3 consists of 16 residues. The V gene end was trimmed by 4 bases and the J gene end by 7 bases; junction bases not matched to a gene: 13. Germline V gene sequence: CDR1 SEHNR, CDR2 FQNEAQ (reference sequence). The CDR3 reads CASSSGRGQGPSGYTF. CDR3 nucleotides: TGTGCCAGCAGCTCAGGGAGGGGACAGGGCCCTTCTGGCTACACCTTC.

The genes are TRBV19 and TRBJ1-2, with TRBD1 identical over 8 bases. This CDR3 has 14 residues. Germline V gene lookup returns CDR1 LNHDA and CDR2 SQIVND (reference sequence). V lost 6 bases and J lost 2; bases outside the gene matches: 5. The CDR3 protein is CASSLQGVNYGYTF. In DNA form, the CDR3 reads TGTGCCAGTAGCTTACAGGGGGTAAACTATGGCTACACCTTC.

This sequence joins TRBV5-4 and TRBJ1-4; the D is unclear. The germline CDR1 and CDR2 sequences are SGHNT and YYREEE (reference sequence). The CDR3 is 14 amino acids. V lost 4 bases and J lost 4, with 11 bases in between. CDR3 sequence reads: CASSIGRINEKLFF. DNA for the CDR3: TGTGCCAGCAGCATAGGACGGATTAATGAAAAACTGTTTTTT.

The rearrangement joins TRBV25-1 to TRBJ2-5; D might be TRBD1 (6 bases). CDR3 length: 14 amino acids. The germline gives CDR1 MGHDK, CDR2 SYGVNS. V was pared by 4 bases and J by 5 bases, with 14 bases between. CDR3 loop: CASSVSQGVETQYF. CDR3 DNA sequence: TGTGCCAGCAGTGTATCACAGGGTGTTGAGACCCAGTACTTC.

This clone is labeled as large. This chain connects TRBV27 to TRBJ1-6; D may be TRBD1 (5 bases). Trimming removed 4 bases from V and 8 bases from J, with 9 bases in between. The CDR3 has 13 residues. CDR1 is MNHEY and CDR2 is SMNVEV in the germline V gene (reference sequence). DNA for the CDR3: TGTGCCAGCAGTTGGGGGATCGATTCACCCCTCCACTTT. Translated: CASSWGIDSPLHF.

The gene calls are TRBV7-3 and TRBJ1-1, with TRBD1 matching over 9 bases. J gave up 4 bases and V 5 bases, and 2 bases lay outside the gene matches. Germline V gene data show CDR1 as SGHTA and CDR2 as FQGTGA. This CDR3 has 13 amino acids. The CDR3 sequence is CASSPTGGTEAFF. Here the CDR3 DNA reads TGTGCCAGCAGCCCGACAGGGGGCACTGAAGCTTTCTTT.

The CDR3 protein is CASSSEHGAHEQYF. CDR3 bases: TGTGCCAGCAGCTCAGAACACGGAGCCCACGAGCAGTACTTC. The chain couples TRBV11-3 to TRBJ2-7, with D unresolved. Germline-derived CDR1 and CDR2 are SGHNT and YENEEA. Trimming shortened V by 4 bases and J by 5 bases, and 15 bases separated the two germline ends. This CDR3 spans 14 amino acids. The full variable domain, completed using reference TRBV11-3 and TRBJ2-7, is EAGVVQSPRYKIIEKKQPVAFWCNPISGHNTLYWYLQNLGQGPELLIRYENEEAVDDSQLPKDRFSAERLKGVDSTLKIQPAELGDSAVYLCASSSEHGAHEQYFGPGTRLTVT.

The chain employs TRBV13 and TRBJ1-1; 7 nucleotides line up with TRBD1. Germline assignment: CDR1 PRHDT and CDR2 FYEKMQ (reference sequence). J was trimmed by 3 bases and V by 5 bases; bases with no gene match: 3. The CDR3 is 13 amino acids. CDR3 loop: CASSLDRDTEAFF. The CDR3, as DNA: TGTGCCAGCAGCCTCGACAGGGACACTGAAGCTTTCTTT.

The CDR3 coding sequence is TGTGCCATCAGTGGGACCGCCGAGGGCTACACCTTC. Its protein is CAISGTAEGYTF. The chain recombines TRBV10-3 with TRBJ1-2; D is undetermined. CDR1 and CDR2 from the germline V gene are ENHRY and SYGVKD. Trimming removed 4 bases from V and 8 bases from J, with 11 bases in between. This CDR3 comprises 12 residues.

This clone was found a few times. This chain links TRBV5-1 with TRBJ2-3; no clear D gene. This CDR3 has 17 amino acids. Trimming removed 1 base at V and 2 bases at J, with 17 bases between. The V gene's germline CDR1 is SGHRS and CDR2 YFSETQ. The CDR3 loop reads CASSLMPLGGNTDTQYF. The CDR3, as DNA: TGCGCCAGCAGCTTGATGCCCTTGGGTGGAAACACAGATACGCAGTATTTT. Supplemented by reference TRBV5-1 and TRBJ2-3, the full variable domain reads KAGVTQTPRYLIKTRGQQVTLSCSPISGHRSVSWYQQTPGQGLQFLFEYFSETQRNKGNFPGRFSGRQFSNSRSEMNVSTLELGDSALYLCASSLMPLGGNTDTQYFGPGTRLTVL.

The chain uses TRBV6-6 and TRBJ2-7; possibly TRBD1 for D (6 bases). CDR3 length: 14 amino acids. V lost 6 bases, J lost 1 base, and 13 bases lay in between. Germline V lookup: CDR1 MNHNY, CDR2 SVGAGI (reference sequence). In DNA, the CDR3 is TGTGCCAGCAGGGAGACAGGCTCGTCCTACGAGCAGTACTTC. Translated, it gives CASRETGSSYEQYF.

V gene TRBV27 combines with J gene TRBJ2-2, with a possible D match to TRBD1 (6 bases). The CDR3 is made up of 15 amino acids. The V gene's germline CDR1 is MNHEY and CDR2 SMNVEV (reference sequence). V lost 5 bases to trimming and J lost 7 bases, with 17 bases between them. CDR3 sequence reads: CASSLTTGSGGELFF. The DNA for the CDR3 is TGTGCCAGCAGTCTCACAACAGGGTCGGGCGGGGAGCTGTTTTTT.

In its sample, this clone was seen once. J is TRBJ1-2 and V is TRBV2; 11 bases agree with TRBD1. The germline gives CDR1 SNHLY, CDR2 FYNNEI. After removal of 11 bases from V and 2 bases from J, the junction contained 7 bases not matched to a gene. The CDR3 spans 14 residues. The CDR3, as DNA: TGTGCCGGGGGCCGGGACAGGGGGAACTATGGCTACACCTTC. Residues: CAGGRDRGNYGYTF.

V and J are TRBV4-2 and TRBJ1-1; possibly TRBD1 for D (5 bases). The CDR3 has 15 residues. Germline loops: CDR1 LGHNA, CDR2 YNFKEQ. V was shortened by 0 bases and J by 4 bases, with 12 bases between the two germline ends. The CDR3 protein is CASSQEVGGVTEAFF. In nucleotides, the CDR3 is TGTGCCAGCAGCCAAGAAGTTGGGGGTGTCACTGAAGCTTTCTTT.

The DNA of the CDR3 is TGTGCCAGCAGCCGGGTCGGGGGCTACAATGAGCAGTTCTTC. This sequence encodes CASSRVGGYNEQFF. J is TRBJ2-1 and V is TRBV2, with D possibly matching TRBD2 (6 bases). V was shortened by 6 bases and J by 3 bases, with 12 bases between the two germline ends. This CDR3 has 14 amino acids. CDR1 and CDR2 (germline): SNHLY, FYNNEI.

The CDR3 loop reads CASSPSSGFTDTQYF. CDR3 sequence (DNA): TGTGCCAGCTCACCATCTAGCGGCTTCACAGATACGCAGTATTTT. The chain employs TRBV18 and TRBJ2-3; 7 bases are a match to TRBD2. The CDR3 consists of 15 residues. Germline lookup yields CDR1 KGHSH and CDR2 LQKENI. With 2 bases clipped from V and 2 bases from J, the junction kept 4 bases outside the gene matches.

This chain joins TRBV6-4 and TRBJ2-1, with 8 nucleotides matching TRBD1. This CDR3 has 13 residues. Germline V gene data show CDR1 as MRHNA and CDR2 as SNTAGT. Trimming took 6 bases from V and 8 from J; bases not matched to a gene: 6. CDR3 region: CASSWTGLDEQFF. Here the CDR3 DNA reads TGTGCCAGCAGCTGGACAGGGCTTGATGAGCAGTTCTTC.

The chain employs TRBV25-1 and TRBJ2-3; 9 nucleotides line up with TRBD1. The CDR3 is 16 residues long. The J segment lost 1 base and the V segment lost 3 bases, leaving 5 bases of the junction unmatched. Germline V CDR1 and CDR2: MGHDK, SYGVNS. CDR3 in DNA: TGTGCCAGCAGTGACCTGACAGGGGGTCGCACAGATACGCAGTATTTT. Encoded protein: CASSDLTGGRTDTQYF.

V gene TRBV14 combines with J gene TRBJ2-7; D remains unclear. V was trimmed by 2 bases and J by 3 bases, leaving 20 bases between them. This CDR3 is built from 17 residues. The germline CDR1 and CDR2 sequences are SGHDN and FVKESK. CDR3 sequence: CASSQSPGVGLNYEQYF. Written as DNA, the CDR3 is TGTGCCAGCAGCCAATCCCCTGGAGTCGGCCTTAACTACGAGCAGTACTTC. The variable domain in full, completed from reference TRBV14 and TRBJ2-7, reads EAGVTQFPSHSVIEKGQTVTLRCDPISGHDNLYWYRRVMGKEIKFLLHFVKESKQDESGMPNNRFLAERTGGTYSTLKVQPAELEDSGVYFCASSQSPGVGLNYEQYFGPGTRLTVT.

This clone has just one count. The CDR3 spells CASSLRTGAPEAFF. In DNA, the CDR3 is TGCGCCAGCAGCCTTCGGACAGGGGCTCCTGAAGCTTTCTTT. The chain employs TRBV4-1 and TRBJ1-1; 9 nucleotides line up with TRBD1. Germline assignment: CDR1 MGHRA and CDR2 YSYEKL. Unmatched junction bases numbered 6, after V lost 4 bases and J lost 6 bases. There are 14 residues in the CDR3.

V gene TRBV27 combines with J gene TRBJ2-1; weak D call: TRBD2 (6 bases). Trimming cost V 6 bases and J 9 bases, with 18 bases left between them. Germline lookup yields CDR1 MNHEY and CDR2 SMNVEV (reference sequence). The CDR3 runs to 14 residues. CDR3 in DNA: TGTGCCAGCAGCGCCGCGGGGCCCGTAGGTGAGCAGTTCTTC. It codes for CASSAAGPVGEQFF.

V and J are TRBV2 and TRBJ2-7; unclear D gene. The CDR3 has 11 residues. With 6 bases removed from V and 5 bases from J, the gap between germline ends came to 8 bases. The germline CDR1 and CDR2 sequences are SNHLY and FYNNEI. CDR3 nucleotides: TGTGCCAGCAGCCCGGGTGACGAGCAGTACTTC. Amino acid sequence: CASSPGDEQYF.